Listed below are T cell receptor beta chains from one sample, sequenced in a study of blood T cell repertoires in COVID-19. Produced via immunoSEQ multiplex PCR; TCRdb's table is partial and in-frame only. This table holds fewer than 100,000 clones, approximately 87% found once. Sequencing was carried out using peripheral blood. These receptors came from a human donor with acute or convalescent COVID-19. The donor label of this sample is uncertain. CDR3s include the opening cysteine and the closing phenylalanine or tryptophan. D genes are given only for firm matches. Clone size appears in some rows only: once, few, many, or a class for an expanded clone.

TRBD1 TRBJ2-2 - TRBV6-1 TGTGCCAGCAGTGGTCCCTTAGGGGACAGGGGGAACACCGGGGAGCTGTTTTTT CASSGPLGDRGNTGELFF
- TRBJ1-5 - TRBV27 TGTGCCAGCAGTTTAGGGGGGGGCAATCAGCCCCAGCATTTT CASSLGGGNQPQHF
- TRBJ2-7 - TRBV19 TGTGCCAGTAGTCCCAGACAGGACGAGCAGTACTTC CASSPRQDEQYF
TRBD1 TRBJ1-1 - TRBV28 TGTGCCAGCAGTACCGAACAGACAGGGTTGAACACTGAAGCTTTCTTT CASSTEQTGLNTEAFF
TRBD1 TRBJ2-5 - TRBV5-5 TGTGCCAGCAGCTTGGGTCTCGGACAGGGGCTGGAGACCCAGTACTTC CASSLGLGQGLETQYF
- TRBJ2-7 - TRBV25-1 TGTGCCAGCAGTGAATTAGCAGATGGGTACGAGCAGTACTTC CASSELADGYEQYF
- TRBJ1-1 - TRBV18 TGTGCCAGCTCACCACTTCAGGGGCAGAACACTGAAGCTTTCTTT CASSPLQGQNTEAFF
TRBD1 TRBJ2-3 - TRBV14 TGTGCCAGCAGCCAAGGGACAGGTTTTTTCACAGATACGCAGTATTTT CASSQGTGFFTDTQYF
- TRBJ1-5 - TRBV30 TGTGCCTGGAGTTCCACCTATAGCAATCAGCCCCAGCATTTT CAWSSTYSNQPQHF
- TRBJ1-3 - TRBV10-3 TGTGCCGCTCAAGGTGGACTCTCTGGAAACACCATATATTTT CAAQGGLSGNTIYF
- TRBJ1-2 - TRBV10-2 TGCGCCAGCAGTGAAGCGCAGCTCGGCTACACCTTC CASSEAQLGYTF
TRBD1 TRBJ1-1 - TRBV11-2 TGTGCCAGCAGCCCCTGGACAGGGGGGAACACTGAAGCTTTCTTT CASSPWTGGNTEAFF
- TRBJ2-3 - TRBV3-1/TRBV3-2 TGTGCCAGCAGCCAAGATGGGGCTAGGGTAGTAGATACGCAGTATTTT CASSQDGARVVDTQYF
- TRBJ1-3 - TRBV5-6 TGTGCCAGCAGCCAACGACAGCTAACCTCTGGAAACACCATATATTTT CASSQRQLTSGNTIYF
- TRBJ2-7 - TRBV6-5 TGTGCCAGCAGAGAGTCGGGGACCTACGAGCAGTACTTC CASRESGTYEQYF
TRBD1 TRBJ1-2 once TRBV7-6 TGTGCCAGCAGCCCAAGGACAGGCTCTTTAACTAACTATGGCTACACCTTC CASSPRTGSLTNYGYTF
- TRBJ2-5 - TRBV30 TGTGCCTGGAACCTAGGGGGGACCCAGTACTTC CAWNLGGTQYF
- TRBJ2-5 - TRBV28 TGTGCCAGCAGTTTAACCCTCGTTCAGGGCGAGACCCAGTACTTC CASSLTLVQGETQYF
- TRBJ1-5 few TRBV28 TGTGCCAGCAGTTTTAGTAGCAATCAGCCCCAGCATTTT CASSFSSNQPQHF
TRBD1 TRBJ1-6 - TRBV5-1 TGCGCCAGCAGCTCGGACAGGGGATACGGGACGAATTCACCCCTCCACTTT CASSSDRGYGTNSPLHF
TRBD1 TRBJ2-3 - TRBV12-5 TGTGCTAGTGGAACTGGACAGGGGGCCTCATCCACAGATACGCAGTATTTT CASGTGQGASSTDTQYF
TRBD1 TRBJ1-1 - TRBV6-1 TGTGCCAGCAGTGAACGACAGGGGAACACTGAAGCTTTCTTT CASSERQGNTEAFF
TRBD2 TRBJ2-1 - TRBV7-6 TGTGCCAGCACTAGACAGAGCGGGGGGTACAATGAGCAGTTCTTC CASTRQSGGYNEQFF
- TRBJ2-2 - TRBV9 TGTGCCAGCAGCGTAATACCCGAGGGCGGGGAGCTGTTTTTT CASSVIPEGGELFF
TRBD2 TRBJ2-7 - TRBV28 TGTGCCAGCAGGCTGGGCCTGGCGGGGGGGAGGTACGAGCAGTACTTC CASRLGLAGGRYEQYF
- TRBJ1-2 - TRBV4-3 TGCGCCAGCAGCCAAGCCAGGGACTATGGCTACACCTTC CASSQARDYGYTF
- TRBJ1-2 - TRBV6-1 TGTGCCAGCAGTGAAGGTAGCGGCAGGAACTATGGCTACACCTTC CASSEGSGRNYGYTF
- TRBJ1-1 once TRBV28 TGTGCCAGCACCACTACCCCGGGCACTGAAGCTTTCTTT CASTTTPGTEAFF
TRBD1 TRBJ1-5 - TRBV5-1 TGCGCCAGCAGCAAGGGGGACAGTTCAAATCAGCCCCAGCATTTT CASSKGDSSNQPQHF
- TRBJ1-2 - TRBV6-5 TGTGCCAGCAGTACCCCGGGGAGGGGCGTTTATGGCTACACCTTC CASSTPGRGVYGYTF
TRBD1 TRBJ1-2 - TRBV28 TGTGCCAGCCAGCTACAGGGGCGGTCCTATGGCTACACCTTC CASQLQGRSYGYTF
TRBD2 TRBJ2-5 - TRBV7-2 TGTGCCAGCAGCTTAGTAGCAGCGGGGGGGCTAGAGACCCAGTACTTC CASSLVAAGGLETQYF
TRBD1 TRBJ2-3 - TRBV10-1 TGCGCCAGCAGGGGGGACAGGGTTTTGGATACGCAGTATTTT CASRGDRVLDTQYF